This T cell receptor beta chain originates from a study of monozygotic twins with inflammatory bowel disease. TCRdb re-called the 5' RACE reads and catalogs CDR3 proteins one per entry, DNA excluded. The sample has 90,000 to 110,000 distinct CDR3 sequences. This sequence originates from a human donor with ulcerative colitis or Crohn's disease, or a healthy co-twin of an affected twin (not recorded which). The sequenced material came from blood.

The CDR3 is CSARSGYENEKLVF. The chain uses TRBV20-1 and TRBJ1-4; TCRdb outputs TRBD1, but without DNA this stays unchecked. Germline V gene lookup returns CDR1 DFQATT and CDR2 SNEGSKA (reference sequence). The CDR3 extends over 14 amino acids.